This is a list of T cell receptor beta chains from one sample in a study of CD4 and CD8 cells across lung adenocarcinoma regions. MiXCR, run by TCRdb on the PCR reads, gives a single entry per CDR3 protein. The table has approximately 24,000 distinct CDR3 sequences, 53% seen once. The sample consisted of CD8+ T cells from the center of a lung tumor. The receptors originated from a male donor with lung adenocarcinoma. The CD4 and CD8 labels of this study may be unreliable. The CDR3 runs from the conserved cysteine through the conserved F or W. D genes are given only for firm matches. Some rows have no size entry. The others give once, few or many, or a class for an expanded clone.

v_call	j_call	d_call	clone_size	cdr3_length	cdr3_aa	cdr3_nt
TRBV4-1	TRBJ2-1	TRBD2	many	16	CASSQVPGLAGNEQFF	TGCGCCAGCAGCCAAGTTCCGGGACTAGCGGGCAATGAGCAGTTCTTC
TRBV4-1	TRBJ2-3	TRBD2	many	15	CASSLAGMSTDTQYF	TGCGCCAGCAGCCTAGCGGGCATGAGCACAGATACGCAGTATTTT
TRBV10-2	TRBJ2-4	.	.	14	CAGSGFYDQETQYF	TGCGCGGGGAGCGGGTTCTATGACCAAGAGACTCAGTACTTC
TRBV6-4	TRBJ2-4	.	.	13	CATGARAKNMQYF	TGTGCCACGGGTGCCAGGGCCAAAAACATGCAGTACTTC
TRBV15	TRBJ2-5	.	.	16	CATSRDRVVRGETQYF	TGTGCCACCAGCAGAGATCGGGTAGTTAGAGGGGAGACCCAGTACTTC
TRBV6-1	TRBJ2-5	.	.	14	CAGRGAGDQETQYF	TGTGCGGGGCGCGGGGCCGGTGACCAAGAGACCCAGTATTTC
TRBV12-3/TRBV12-4	TRBJ2-1	.	few	15	CASSLPPQHHNEQFF	TGTGCCAGCAGTTTACCCCCCCAACACCACAATGAGCAGTTCTTC
TRBV7-6	TRBJ2-3	TRBD2	many	14	CASSQAGGPDTQYF	TGTGCCAGTTCTCAGGCGGGAGGACCAGATACGCAGTATTTT
TRBV6-1	TRBJ2-1	TRBD2	.	15	CASSERLAGAYEQFF	TGTGCCAGCAGTGAACGACTAGCGGGAGCGTACGAGCAGTTCTTC
TRBV7-6	TRBJ2-3	TRBD2	.	14	CAGSGGCSGDTQYF	TGTGCGGGCAGCGGGGGTTGCTCGGGAGATACGCAGTACTTT
TRBV4-2	TRBJ1-6	TRBD1	few	21	CASSHRLLGQGGNSYNSPLHF	TGTGCCAGCAGCCACCGCCTCCTGGGGCAGGGGGGGAACTCCTATAATTCACCCCTCCACTTT
TRBV6-1	TRBJ2-4	.	.	16	CASSESGLGAKDIQYF	TGTGCCAGCAGTGAATCGGGGCTGGGAGCCAAAGATATTCAGTACTTC
TRBV4-1	TRBJ2-3	TRBD2	.	16	CASSQVSGTYTDTQYF	TGCGCCAGCAGCCAAGTCAGCGGGACCTACACAGATACGCAGTATTTT
TRBV25-1	TRBJ2-3	.	.	14	CASRGAGHPDTQYF	TGTGCGAGCAGAGGGGCAGGACACCCCGATACGCAGTATTTC
TRBV6-5	TRBJ2-1	.	.	13	CASSWARRAAQFF	TGTGCCAGCAGTTGGGCTAGGCGGGCTGCGCAGTTCTTC
TRBV3-1	TRBJ2-1	.	.	15	CASSQDGSSSDEQFF	TGTGCCAGCAGCCAAGACGGGAGTAGCTCGGATGAGCAGTTCTTC
TRBV6-1	TRBJ1-6	.	many	13	CASHRQLDSPLHF	TGTGCCAGCCACCGACAACTAGATTCACCCCTCCACTTT
TRBV6-1	TRBJ1-2	.	.	14	CASSEVSGEYGYTF	TGTGCCAGCAGTGAAGTGTCAGGGGAATATGGCTACACCTTC
TRBV14	TRBJ1-4	.	.	12	CASSQVGGKLFF	TGTGCCAGCAGCCAAGTTGGGGGAAAACTGTTTTTT
TRBV9	TRBJ2-5	.	.	14	CASSVSGTEETQYF	TGTGCCAGCAGCGTATCCGGGACCGAAGAGACCCAGTACTTC
TRBV6-5	TRBJ2-1	TRBD1	.	13	CASSPRQGGEQFF	TGTGCCAGCAGTCCTCGACAGGGCGGTGAGCAGTTCTTC
TRBV7-2	TRBJ1-4	.	.	15	CASSPGGRAAEKLFF	TGTGCCAGCAGCCCCGGTGGCAGGGCAGCTGAAAAACTGTTTTTT
TRBV6-1	TRBJ2-3	.	.	16	CASRGSGGRGQETQYF	TGTGCCAGCAGGGGCTCTGGGGGCCGAGGCCAAGAGACGCAGTATTTT
TRBV10-2	TRBJ2-7	.	.	17	CASSAGPGVRDTETQYF	TGCGCCAGCAGTGCGGGTCCCGGGGTCCGTGACACAGAGACGCAGTACTTC
TRBV6-1	TRBJ1-1	.	few	13	CASSLRVGTEAFF	TGTGCCAGCAGTCTTCGGGTGGGCACTGAAGCTTTCTTT
TRBV6-1	TRBJ2-7	.	.	14	CAGRGGGGTNTQYF	TGTGCCGGCAGGGGGGGAGGGGGCACAAATACGCAGTACTTC
TRBV6-1	TRBJ2-4	TRBD1	.	15	CASSPQDRGEETQYF	TGTGCCAGCAGTCCCCAGGACAGGGGAGAAGAGACTCAGTACTTC
TRBV9	TRBJ2-5	.	.	15	CASSQDLQGRETQYF	TGTGCCAGCAGCCAAGATCTACAGGGACGAGAGACCCAGTACTTC
TRBV6-1	TRBJ2-7	.	many	13	CASKGRSLYEQYF	TGTGCCAGCAAAGGGAGGTCCCTCTACGAGCAGTACTTC
TRBV6-1	TRBJ2-3	TRBD1	many	16	CASSEAGTGVKDTQYF	TGTGCCAGCAGTGAAGCCGGGACAGGGGTCAAAGACACGCAGTATTTC
TRBV6-5	TRBJ1-4	TRBD1	.	17	CASSYSLLAGGGEKLFF	TGTGCCAGCAGTTACTCCCTACTGGCAGGGGGAGGTGAAAAACTGTTTTTT
TRBV6-5	TRBJ2-4	.	once	13	CVRGRGAKDTQYF	TGTGTCAGGGGTCGGGGAGCCAAAGATACGCAGTACTTC
TRBV6-1	TRBJ2-5	.	.	17	CASTDSGRTEPGETQYF	TGTGCCAGCACCGATAGCGGTAGGACGGAACCCGGGGAGACCCAGTACTTC
TRBV27	TRBJ2-3	.	.	14	CASSPLSGKDTQYF	TGTGCCAGCAGTCCCCTATCGGGCAAAGATACTCAGTATTTC
TRBV6-1	TRBJ2-3	TRBD2	.	15	CASSPGLGSLDTQYF	TGTGCCAGCAGTCCGGGACTAGGCAGTCTGGATACGCAGTATTTT
TRBV14	TRBJ2-2	.	.	14	CASNQNLRTGELFF	TGTGCCAGCAACCAAAACCTCCGCACCGGGGAGCTGTTTTTT
TRBV10-1	TRBJ2-4	.	.	17	CASTTDSGSLAKNTQYF	TGCGCCAGCACAACGGACAGCGGAAGCCTAGCCAAAAACACTCAGTACTTC
TRBV6-1	TRBJ2-5	.	.	14	CAGSACRHRDTQYF	TGTGCCGGCAGTGCTTGCCGGCACCGAGACACCCAGTACTTC
TRBV10-2	TRBJ2-5	.	.	16	CASAGHGGRGEETQYF	TGCGCTAGCGCGGGACACGGGGGCCGTGGCGAAGAGACCCAGTACTTC
TRBV6-1	TRBJ1-1	.	.	14	CASSEAGSDTEAFF	TGTGCCAGCAGTGAAGCTGGGTCAGACACTGAAGCTTTCTTT
TRBV6-5	TRBJ2-3	TRBD1	.	14	CASSLQGEADTQYF	TGTGCCAGCAGTTTACAGGGGGAGGCAGATACGCAGTATTTT
TRBV9	TRBJ2-1	.	many	15	CASSVGTSNANEQFF	TGTGCCAGCAGCGTAGGAACTAGCAATGCAAATGAGCAGTTCTTC
TRBV27	TRBJ2-7	.	.	14	CASTRRVGGYEQYF	TGTGCCAGCACCCGACGGGTAGGTGGCTACGAGCAGTACTTC
TRBV4-1	TRBJ2-6	.	many	15	CASSQPVSGANVLTF	TGCGCCAGCAGCCAACCGGTCTCTGGGGCCAACGTCCTGACTTTC
TRBV11-1	TRBJ2-4	TRBD1	many	15	CASSPTFEGAGIQYF	TGTGCCAGCAGCCCCACCTTCGAGGGGGCTGGCATTCAGTACTTC
TRBV9	TRBJ1-2	.	few	12	CASSVAERGYTF	TGTGCCAGCAGCGTAGCGGAGCGGGGCTACACCTTC
TRBV12-3/TRBV12-4	TRBJ2-3	.	.	15	CASRPTSPSTDTQYF	TGTGCCAGCAGACCAACTAGTCCCTCCACGGATACGCAGTATTTT